Each of the 2 T cell receptor beta chains below was sequenced from the same sample in a study of vaccination effects on CD4 cells after COVID-19. Measured with immunoSEQ multiplex PCR; TCRdb has only the in-frame clones, and not every one. The data show about 22,000 clones, around 66% seen once. Antigens for these TCRs are unknown. Before any sequencing was done, the ViraFEST assay used viral peptide pools to expand antigen-specific CD4+ T cells. Following a 10-day culture, CD4+ T cells were purified. Specimen: CD4+ T cells from PBMCs cultured with HCoV-229E spike peptides, collected before COVID-19 vaccination. The source of these receptors is a human donor who received a COVID-19 vaccine.

In DNA form, the CDR3 reads TGTGCCAGCAGCTCGGGACTAGCGGGGGAAGAGACCCAGTACTTC. Translated: CASSSGLAGEETQYF. This rearrangement joins TRBV6-5 to TRBJ2-5; 14 nucleotides align to TRBD2. Losses at the gene ends were 6 bases for V and 3 bases for J; bases not matched to a gene: 3. Germline V lookup: CDR1 MNHEY, CDR2 SVGAGI. CDR3 length: 15 residues.

The V and J genes are TRBV2 and TRBJ2-3; TRBD2 matches at 15 bases. Germline CDR1 is SNHLY and CDR2 is FYNNEI. This CDR3 is built from 17 residues. Losses at the gene ends were 5 bases for V and 0 bases for J; bases not matched to a gene: 3. In DNA, the CDR3 is TGTGCCAGCAGTTCGGGACTAGCGGGAGGTAGCACAGATACGCAGTATTTT. Protein product: CASSSGLAGGSTDTQYF.